This T cell receptor beta chain was sequenced in a study of PD-L1 blockade in urothelial cancer. On the study more broadly: Patients took up atezolizumab around 2014 at 1,200 mg intravenously every 3 weeks. Analyzed time points were 3 weeks (second dose) and 6 weeks after therapy began. Patients with male sex and bladder-origin urothelial cancer accounted for twenty-five of 29 enrolled. Notes on the study in general: Clonality of blood TCR below the median before treatment predicted better survival.

Profiled with immunoSEQ multiplex PCR; TCRdb holds only in-frame clones, not every one. The table lists more than 40,000 clones, around 88% of them singletons. The CDR3 sequence is 18 residues long. The germline gives CDR1 WSHSY, CDR2 SAAADI. V was trimmed by 2 bases and J by 4 bases, leaving 23 bases between them. A word on this clone: Its matching antigen is unknown.

The V and J genes are TRBV10-2 and TRBJ1-1, with TRBD1 as a possible D gene (6 bases). The sequenced sample was PBMCs, obtained around atezolizumab (anti-PD-L1) treatment. The sequence was obtained from a man aged 60-69 years with urothelial cancer. In nucleotides, the CDR3 is TGCGCCAGCAGTGAGAATGACAGGCCCCTACCTACGAGCACTGAAGCTTTCTTT. Its protein product is CASSENDRPLPTSTEAFF.